One sample yielded the 24 T cell receptor beta chains listed below, sequenced in a study of CD8+ T cells in alopecia areata. The treatment denotes: oral pan-JAK inhibitor, 5-10 mg twice daily. Extraction of RNA preceded its reverse transcription into cDNA, which served as the sequencing template. Repertoires were generated with immunoSEQ multiplex PCR, while TCRdb's copy carries only in-frame clones and drops some. The sample yields 150,000 to 250,000 clones, roughly 64% seen once. Sequences were derived from CD4+ T cells sorted from blood, sampled at week 24, from a patient treated with tofacitinib. Source of these receptors: a human donor with alopecia areata.

The chain combines TRBV6-5 with TRBJ1-6, with D uncertain. Looked up from germline, CDR1 is MNHEY and CDR2 is SVGAGI. Trimming stripped 5 bases from V and 9 bases from J, with 11 bases between. This CDR3 contains 13 residues. This chain's CDR3 is CASSRDVSSPLHF. DNA of the CDR3: TGTGCCAGCAGTCGAGATGTGAGTTCACCCCTCCACTTT.

The chain combines TRBV4-3 with TRBJ1-2, with D possibly matching TRBD1 (5 bases). The CDR3 spans 16 residues. CDR1 and CDR2 from the germline V gene are LGHNA and YSLEER. V was trimmed by 0 bases and J by 5 bases, leaving 16 bases between them. CDR3 nucleotides: TGCGCCAGCAGCCAAGATTGGGACGCAGGGAGATATGGCTACACCTTC. This gives the protein CASSQDWDAGRYGYTF.

This clone was counted between two and nine times. The CDR3 is CASSLSGASNQPQHF. CDR3 in DNA: TGTGCCAGCAGTTTATCGGGGGCAAGCAATCAGCCCCAGCATTTT. The chain joins TRBV28 to TRBJ1-5; D is possibly TRBD1 (6 bases). Germline values: CDR1 MDHEN, CDR2 SYDVKM. The V gene lost 1 base and the J gene lost 1 base, with 8 bases spanning the gap. CDR3 size: 15 residues.

This clone was seen a few times. V usage is TRBV29-1 and J usage is TRBJ2-1; 8 bases align to TRBD1. J gave up 6 bases and V 6 bases, and 13 bases lay outside the gene matches. The CDR3 has 15 residues. Per germline, CDR1 SQVTM and CDR2 ANQGSEA. For the CDR3, the DNA is TGCAGCGTACCTGGATCCGGACAGGGACCCAATGAGCAGTTCTTC. Amino acid sequence: CSVPGSGQGPNEQFF.

The rearrangement joins TRBV15 to TRBJ2-5; 10 bases agree with TRBD2. The CDR3 totals 17 residues. V lost 1 base, J lost 4 bases, and 9 bases stayed unmatched. Germline V gene lookup returns CDR1 LNHNV and CDR2 YYDKDF (reference sequence). The CDR3 DNA reads as TGTGCCACCAGCAGAGCCACTAGCGGGACGTTTGGAGAGACCCAGTACTTC. This encodes CATSRATSGTFGETQYF.

The chain has TRBV7-3 and TRBJ2-5; D is uncertain. Germline CDR1 SGHTA, CDR2 FQGTGA. This CDR3 contains 15 residues. V was clipped by 1 base and J by 2 bases, with 11 bases between them. CDR3 residues: CASSLSATLQETQYF. The CDR3 region has the DNA TGTGCCAGCAGCTTAAGTGCCACCTTACAAGAGACCCAGTACTTC.

The chain joins TRBV18 to TRBJ2-3; D not resolved. V was clipped by 6 bases and J by 1 base, with 11 bases between them. The length of the CDR3 is 14 residues. Looked up from germline, CDR1 is KGHSH and CDR2 is LQKENI. The CDR3 here is CASSPGIRTDTQYF. In DNA form, the CDR3 reads TGTGCCAGCTCGCCAGGAATTCGCACAGATACGCAGTATTTT.

The J gene is TRBJ1-3, the V gene TRBV30, with TRBD1 as a possible D gene (5 bases). The CDR3 sequence is 15 residues long. CDR1 is GTSNPN, CDR2 SVGIG, per germline (reference sequence). Trimming shortened V by 0 bases and J by 2 bases, and 11 bases separated the two germline ends. CDR3 residues: CAWSVRMGAGNTIYF. CDR3 sequence (DNA): TGTGCCTGGAGTGTACGAATGGGGGCTGGAAACACCATATATTTT.

This clone was seen a handful of times. J is TRBJ2-7 and V is TRBV30, with unresolved D. The CDR3 sequence is 11 residues long. The germline V and J ends were trimmed by 1 base and 3 bases, with 4 bases remaining between them. Germline V gene data show CDR1 as GTSNPN and CDR2 as SVGIG (reference sequence). The CDR3 region is CAWSGIYEQYF. The CDR3 nucleotides read TGTGCCTGGAGTGGAATCTACGAGCAGTACTTC.

The chain employs TRBV18 and TRBJ1-5; 7 bases line up with TRBD1. The CDR3 consists of 15 residues. The germline V gene has CDR1 KGHSH and CDR2 LQKENI. After removal of 4 bases from V and 3 bases from J, the junction contained 6 bases not matched to a gene. The chain's CDR3 is CASSQLTGDNQPQHF. CDR3 in DNA: TGTGCCAGCTCACAGCTAACAGGGGACAATCAGCCCCAGCATTTT.

This chain uses TRBV7-9 with TRBJ1-6; 7 nucleotides agree with TRBD1. The CDR3 runs to 15 residues. With 5 bases clipped from V and 5 bases from J, the junction kept 6 bases outside the gene matches. From germline, CDR1 is SEHNR and CDR2 FQNEAQ (reference sequence). The CDR3 DNA reads TGTGCCAGCAGCCCACAGGGGCCCCATAATTCACCCCTCCACTTT. Translated, it gives CASSPQGPHNSPLHF. The complete variable domain, with remaining parts taken from reference TRBV7-9 and TRBJ1-6, reads DTGVSQNPRHKITKRGQNVTFRCDPISEHNRLYWYRQTLGQGPEFLTYFQNEAQLEKSRLLSDRFSAERPKGSFSTLEIQRTEQGDSAMYLCASSPQGPHNSPLHFGNGTRLTVT.

The rearrangement uses TRBV30 and TRBJ2-1; D might be TRBD1 (6 bases). The CDR3 is 15 residues long. Germline V lookup: CDR1 GTSNPN, CDR2 SVGIG (reference sequence). V gave up 3 bases and J gave up 2 bases, with 14 bases separating them. The CDR3 DNA reads TGTGCCTGGAGGAAAACAGGGACACCCTACAATGAGCAGTTCTTC. It yields the protein CAWRKTGTPYNEQFF.

The rearrangement links TRBV6-5 to TRBJ1-2, with D unresolved. Trimming removed 10 bases from V and 7 bases from J, with 13 bases in between. The CDR3 extends over 11 amino acids. Germline-derived CDR1 and CDR2 are MNHEY and SVGAGI. The CDR3 spells CATAGQRGYTF. CDR3 nucleotide sequence: TGTGCCACCGCCGGCCAACGTGGCTACACCTTC.

This chain uses TRBV28 with TRBJ2-7; D gene unclear. CDR3 length: 11 amino acids. Per germline, CDR1 MDHEN and CDR2 SYDVKM. V shed 0 bases and J shed 6 bases, with 3 bases lying between them. Written as DNA, the CDR3 is TGTGCCAGCAGTTTATGGGGCGAGCAGTACTTC. Amino acids: CASSLWGEQYF.

The chain joins TRBV5-1 to TRBJ2-1, with TRBD2 matching over 11 bases. With V trimmed by 4 bases and J by 4 bases, 13 bases remained unmatched. This CDR3 is built from 18 residues. Germline values: CDR1 SGHRS, CDR2 YFSETQ. CDR3 in DNA: TGCGCCAGCAGCAGTACATTAGCGGGAGGGCGTTCGTACAATGAGCAGTTCTTC. This translates into CASSSTLAGGRSYNEQFF.

This clone was recorded at least ten times. The chain joins TRBV29-1 to TRBJ2-1; 9 positions agree with TRBD2. The CDR3 is made up of 14 amino acids. Germline CDR1 and CDR2: SQVTM and ANQGSEA. V trimming: 7 bases; J trimming: 0 bases; junction bases outside the gene matches: 4. This chain's CDR3 is CSASSGISYNEQFF. The DNA of the CDR3 is TGCAGCGCATCTAGCGGGATCTCCTACAATGAGCAGTTCTTC.

This chain joins TRBV19 and TRBJ2-3; TRBD2 agrees at 9 bases. The CDR3 is 19 amino acids. The germline CDR1 and CDR2 sequences are LNHDA and SQIVND (reference sequence). V gave up 4 bases and J gave up 0 bases; unmatched junction bases: 14. The CDR3 region has the DNA TGTGCCAGTAGTACGGGTCCTAGCGGGATAATGGACAGCACAGATACGCAGTATTTT. The encoded protein is CASSTGPSGIMDSTDTQYF.

This clone was observed a single time. The chain employs TRBV6-6 and TRBJ1-2; no definite D call. The ends were cut back, 6 bases at V and 0 bases at J, with 8 bases in the middle. In germline, CDR1 is MNHNY, CDR2 SVGAGI (reference sequence). The CDR3 is made up of 13 amino acids. This CDR3 is CASSIDSNYGYTF. The CDR3 coding sequence is TGTGCCAGCAGCATTGACTCTAACTATGGCTACACCTTC.

This clone appeared a single time. This chain joins TRBV11-2 and TRBJ2-7; D gene unclear. Trimming removed 1 base from V and 2 bases from J, with 3 bases in between. The length of the CDR3 is 12 residues. Germline V gene data show CDR1 as SGHAT and CDR2 as FQNNGV. Written as DNA, the CDR3 is TGTGCCAGCAGCTTAGGGGCCTACGAGCAGTACTTC. Translated: CASSLGAYEQYF.

The chain recombines TRBV15 with TRBJ2-5, with TRBD2 identical over 12 bases. V lost 0 bases to trimming and J lost 3 bases; unmatched junction nucleotides: 14. The germline gives CDR1 LNHNV, CDR2 YYDKDF (reference sequence). The CDR3 has 20 amino acids. The CDR3 DNA is TGTGCCACCAGCAGAGATCCGCTAGCGGGAGGGGCCCGGCTTGAAGAGACCCAGTACTTC. Amino acids: CATSRDPLAGGARLEETQYF.

The chain links TRBV30 to TRBJ2-5, with no clear D. CDR1 and CDR2 from the germline V gene are GTSNPN and SVGIG (reference sequence). This CDR3 contains 12 residues. Between the trimmed V and J ends, which lost 4 bases and 5 bases, there was a span of 11 bases. The CDR3 protein is CAWNPSRETQYF. In DNA, the CDR3 is TGTGCCTGGAACCCATCGAGGGAGACCCAGTACTTC. Full variable domain (rest looked up from reference TRBV30 and TRBJ2-5): SQTIHQWPATLVQPVGSPLSLECTVEGTSNPNLYWYRQAAGRGLQLLFYSVGIGQISSEVPQNLSASRPQDRQFILSSKKLLLSDSGFYLCAWNPSRETQYFGPGTRLLVL.

This clone has more than one count but fewer than ten. The chain carries TRBV2 and TRBJ2-5; weak D call: TRBD2 (5 bases). Germline values: CDR1 SNHLY, CDR2 FYNNEI. The CDR3 runs to 13 residues. Trimming pared 6 bases from V and 5 bases from J, leaving 13 bases between. The DNA of the CDR3 is TGTGCCAGCAGCCAAGGACGGAGGGAGACCCAGTACTTC. Its translation is CASSQGRRETQYF.

V is TRBV28 and J is TRBJ2-1, with D uncertain. The CDR3 is 12 amino acids. Germline assignment: CDR1 MDHEN and CDR2 SYDVKM. Trimming stripped 5 bases from V and 4 bases from J, with 6 bases between. The CDR3 sequence: CASSTRYNEQFF. The CDR3, as DNA: TGTGCCAGCAGTACCCGATACAATGAGCAGTTCTTC.

DNA for the CDR3: TGTGCCAGCAGTTACTCGACGGGGGCCAGCACTGAAGCTTTCTTT. Protein: CASSYSTGASTEAFF. This chain joins TRBV6-5 and TRBJ1-1; D might be TRBD1 (6 bases). The CDR3 length is 15 residues. Germline assignment: CDR1 MNHEY and CDR2 SVGAGI. The germline V and J ends were trimmed by 0 bases and 4 bases, with 12 bases remaining between them.